The 21 T cell receptor beta chains below were found in one sample sequenced in a study of blood T cells in healthy people across ages. Together with a sample-barcoded 5' primer, a J-beta primer mix was included in a second PCR lasting about 7 to 11 cycles. TCRdb passed the 5' RACE reads through MiXCR, listing each CDR3 protein once. The sample lists 910,000 or so distinct CDR3 sequences; around 54% were seen once. Sequences were obtained from blood. The receptor set was obtained from a woman aged 55-69 years in good health.

This clonotype was seen more than once but under ten times. V usage is TRBV20-1 and J usage is TRBJ2-5; weak D call: TRBD2 (7 bases). This CDR3 contains 16 residues. Trimming pared 6 bases from V and 0 bases from J, leaving 20 bases between. Per germline, CDR1 DFQATT and CDR2 SNEGSKA (reference sequence). The CDR3 sequence: CSARRGGATYQETQYF. The CDR3, as DNA: TGCAGTGCCCGCCGTGGGGGGGCAACGTACCAAGAGACCCAGTACTTC.

Only a few counts were recorded for this clonotype. V and J are TRBV9 and TRBJ1-2; D gene unclear. Looked up from germline, CDR1 is SGDLS and CDR2 is YYNGEE. There are 12 residues in the CDR3. Trimming pared 3 bases from V and 4 bases from J, leaving 7 bases between. CDR3 loop: CASSGVRYGYTF. For the CDR3, the DNA is TGTGCCAGCAGCGGGGTCCGCTATGGCTACACCTTC.

The CDR3 bases are TGTGCCAGCAGCCGGGCCCTTAGCTCCTACGAGCAGTACTTC. Protein sequence: CASSRALSSYEQYF. J is TRBJ2-7 and V is TRBV14; D not resolved. V was trimmed by 4 bases and J by 0 bases, leaving 10 bases between them. Germline V lookup: CDR1 SGHDN, CDR2 FVKESK. CDR3 length: 14 amino acids.

As regards this clonotype: One end of the junction varies from germline; a read error may be responsible. The chain couples TRBV20-1 to TRBJ2-7; weak D call: TRBD1 (6 bases). CDR1 DFQATT and CDR2 SNEGSKA come from the germline V gene (reference sequence). This CDR3 has 14 residues. CDR3 nucleotides: TGCAGTGCTCCCCCCAGGGGAAACTCCTACGAGCAGTACTTT. Protein product: CSAPPRGNSYEQYF.

The chain couples TRBV7-2 to TRBJ1-1; TRBD1 might be the D (5 bases). Trimming took off 6 bases at V and 6 bases at J, with 14 bases between the two ends. Germline CDR1 reads SGHTA; CDR2 reads FQGNSA. The CDR3 loop spans 13 amino acids. The CDR3 region is CASSNQGIAEAFF. In DNA form, the CDR3 reads TGTGCCAGCAGTAACCAGGGAATCGCTGAAGCTTTCTTT.

The CDR3 bases are TGCGCCAGCAGCTTGCGGTTCGATAATTCACCCCTCCACTTT. Protein: CASSLRFDNSPLHF. V and J are TRBV5-1 and TRBJ1-6, with D unclear. The CDR3 consists of 14 residues. Germline lookup yields CDR1 SGHRS and CDR2 YFSETQ. V was trimmed by 1 base and J by 5 bases, leaving 7 bases between them.

This chain uses TRBV20-1 with TRBJ1-6, with D possibly TRBD1 on 6 matching bases. This CDR3 region has 16 residues. V lost 5 bases, J lost 5 bases, and 19 bases lay in between. The germline V gene encodes CDR1 DFQATT and CDR2 SNEGSKA (reference sequence). CDR3 protein: CSASPTRGQHNSPLHF. The CDR3 DNA reads TGCAGTGCTTCTCCTACCCGCGGACAGCATAATTCACCCCTCCACTTT.

V gene TRBV3-1 combines with J gene TRBJ2-2; possible D gene TRBD1, 5 bases. The CDR3 sequence is 12 residues long. Germline CDR1 is LGHDT and CDR2 is YNNKEL (reference sequence). The germline V and J ends were trimmed by 3 bases and 12 bases, with 11 bases remaining between them. The CDR3 bases are TGTGCCAGCAGCCATATCAGGGCCAAGCTGTTTTTT. As protein: CASSHIRAKLFF.

The V call is TRBV24-1, the J call TRBJ2-5; 7 bases are a match to TRBD2. Germline V CDR1 and CDR2: KGHDR, SFDVKD. Trimming took 4 bases from V and 11 from J; bases not matched to a gene: 12. The length of the CDR3 is 14 residues. The CDR3 here is CATSDPSGKGEQYF. In nucleotides, the CDR3 is TGTGCCACCAGTGACCCCAGCGGGAAGGGTGAGCAGTACTTC.

This clonotype was picked up one time. V gene TRBV4-1 combines with J gene TRBJ2-3; 11 bases line up with TRBD2. The CDR3 is made up of 16 amino acids. V was clipped by 2 bases and J by 5 bases; unmatched bases: 6. The V gene's germline CDR1 is MGHRA and CDR2 YSYEKL. CDR3 residues: CASSQPGLAELDTQYF. CDR3 nucleotide sequence: TGCGCCAGCAGCCAACCGGGACTAGCGGAGTTAGATACGCAGTATTTT.

The CDR3 protein is CASSLIWTVKNIQYF. The CDR3 region has the DNA TGTGCCAGCAGTTTAATATGGACAGTCAAAAACATTCAGTACTTC. The chain uses TRBV12-3 or TRBV12-4 and TRBJ2-7, with D perhaps matching TRBD1 (6 bases). The tail of the sequence fits TRBJ2-4 better, so the J call may be wrong. The CDR3 has 15 amino acids.

In this sample, this clonotype turned up a few times. The chain joins TRBV24-1 to TRBJ2-5; 10 nucleotides align to TRBD2. Germline CDR1 reads KGHDR; CDR2 reads SFDVKD. Unmatched junction bases numbered 2, after V lost 10 bases and J lost 4 bases. This CDR3 is built from 12 residues. The CDR3 here is CATRLAGETQYF. The CDR3 DNA sequence: TGTGCCACTCGACTAGCGGGAGAGACCCAGTACTTC.

The chain carries TRBV10-3 and TRBJ2-1, with 8 bases aligning to TRBD1. The J call may be faulty, since TRBJ2-7 better matches the DNA end. In germline, CDR1 is ENHRY, CDR2 SYGVKD. This CDR3 is built from 16 residues. The CDR3 sequence is CAISHPGQGSYNEQYF. The CDR3 region has the DNA TGTGCCATCAGTCATCCTGGACAGGGCTCCTACAATGAGCAGTACTTC.

V usage is TRBV20-1 and J usage is TRBJ2-1; the match to TRBD2 covers 11 bases. Trimming at V came to 2 bases and at J to 4 bases, leaving 4 bases not matched to a gene. This CDR3 comprises 15 residues. Germline CDR1 is DFQATT and CDR2 is SNEGSKA (reference sequence). The CDR3 region is CSARKTSGTYNEQFF. DNA of the CDR3: TGCAGTGCTAGAAAGACTAGCGGGACTTACAATGAGCAGTTCTTC.

This clonotype is a singleton in its sample. The chain couples TRBV27 to TRBJ2-1, with TRBD1 identical over 7 bases. The CDR3 consists of 14 residues. Germline CDR1 MNHEY, CDR2 SMNVEV (reference sequence). With V trimmed by 9 bases and J by 3 bases, 8 bases remained unmatched. The CDR3: CARDWQGDYNEQFF. The CDR3 DNA reads TGTGCCAGGGACTGGCAGGGGGACTACAATGAGCAGTTCTTC.

This clonotype showed up many times. V and J are TRBV12-3 or TRBV12-4 and TRBJ2-5, with D possibly being TRBD1 (6 bases). The CDR3 extends over 11 amino acids. Trimming took off 6 bases at V and 5 bases at J, with 7 bases between the two ends. CDR3 in DNA: TGTGCCAGCAGACAGGGTGAGACCCAGTACTTC. It specifies CASRQGETQYF.

The V call is TRBV5-6, the J call TRBJ1-2; TRBD1 matches 8 bases. Trimming removed 6 bases from V and 0 bases from J; junction bases left unmatched: 16. Germline values: CDR1 SGHDT, CDR2 YYEEEE. The CDR3 spans 18 residues. The CDR3 DNA is TGTGCCAGCACCTTAGTAGGGACAGGCGTTATTCCTAACTATGGCTACACCTTC. This gives the protein CASTLVGTGVIPNYGYTF.

This clonotype was counted between two and nine times. V usage is TRBV7-2 and J usage is TRBJ2-1, with D maybe TRBD2 (6 bases). Trimming removed 2 bases at V and 5 bases at J, with 16 bases between. CDR3 size: 16 residues. Looked up from germline, CDR1 is SGHTA and CDR2 is FQGNSA. For the CDR3, the DNA is TGTGCCAGCAGCTTATCAACCGGGAGACCAAACAATGAGCAGTTCTTC. Residues: CASSLSTGRPNNEQFF.

This clonotype came up once. J is TRBJ2-3 and V is TRBV20-1; a weak D match, TRBD1 (6 bases). The V end was cut by 3 bases, the J end by 2 bases, with 9 bases between. CDR3 length: 13 residues. Germline V CDR1 and CDR2: DFQATT, SNEGSKA (reference sequence). The CDR3 DNA sequence: TGCAGTGCTAGGACAGGATTCACAGATACGCAGTATTTT. It codes for CSARTGFTDTQYF.

This clonotype was observed a handful of times. This rearrangement joins TRBV7-2 to TRBJ2-3; D remains unclear. CDR1 and CDR2 (germline): SGHTA, FQGNSA. The germline V and J ends were trimmed by 5 bases and 4 bases, with 19 bases remaining between them. The CDR3 has 16 amino acids. This CDR3 reads CASSQTRVSVADTQYF. The CDR3 coding sequence is TGTGCCAGCAGCCAAACCCGCGTTTCGGTCGCAGATACGCAGTATTTT.

The chain joins TRBV27 to TRBJ2-1, with D perhaps matching TRBD1 or TRBD2 (6 bases each). This CDR3 region has 15 residues. Germline loops: CDR1 MNHEY, CDR2 SMNVEV (reference sequence). Trimming stripped 7 bases from V and 9 bases from J, with 22 bases between. Here the CDR3 DNA reads TGTGCCAGCAAAGGAGGGGGACGGGCCAGGAGTGAGCAGTTCTTC. Protein sequence: CASKGGGRARSEQFF.